This TCR beta chain was observed in a study of T cells after yellow fever vaccination. This clonotype was recorded a few times. TCRdb ran MiXCR on the 5' RACE reads and lists one entry per CDR3 protein. The sample holds some 200,000 distinct CDR3 sequences, 3% to 4% seen once. This CDR3 region has 16 residues. Germline V gene data show CDR1 as SGHRS and CDR2 as YFSETQ. Trimming took 0 bases from V and 4 from J; bases not matched to a gene: 2. The clonotype was recovered from a man between 18 and 35 years old who received the YFV17D yellow fever vaccine. The chain employs TRBV5-1 and TRBJ2-5; TRBD2 agrees at 14 bases. The sequencing here drew on CD4+ T cells sorted from PBMCs, taken 10 days after the yellow fever booster vaccination. CDR3 sequence (DNA): TGCGCCAGCAGCTTGGGAGGACTAGCGGGGGGAGAGACCCAGTACTTC. Protein sequence: CASSLGGLAGGETQYF. Full variable domain (outside the CDR3, taken from reference TRBV5-1 and TRBJ2-5): KAGVTQTPRYLIKTRGQQVTLSCSPISGHRSVSWYQQTPGQGLQFLFEYFSETQRNKGNFPGRFSGRQFSNSRSEMNVSTLELGDSALYLCASSLGGLAGGETQYFGPGTRLLVL.